A single sample is the source of the 9 T cell receptor beta chains below, sequenced in a study of blood T cell repertoires in COVID-19. The data were produced by immunoSEQ multiplex PCR, yet TCRdb's version contains in-frame clones alone and is incomplete. The sample yields fewer than 300,000 clones, roughly 89% seen once. Sequenced sample: PBMCs or T cells enriched from blood (not recorded which). The receptors derive from a man aged 35-49 years who had recovered from COVID-19.

The chain carries TRBV5-6 and TRBJ2-1; 8 bases fit TRBD2. V trimming: 4 bases; J trimming: 10 bases; junction bases outside the gene matches: 19. In germline, CDR1 is SGHDT, CDR2 YYEEEE. The CDR3 is 17 residues long. The CDR3 loop reads CASSQKTGLVSLWEQFF. The DNA for the CDR3 is TGTGCCAGCAGCCAGAAGACGGGACTAGTGTCCCTATGGGAGCAGTTCTTC. Full variable domain (missing parts from reference TRBV5-6 and TRBJ2-1): DAGVTQSPTHLIKTRGQQVTLRCSPKSGHDTVSWYQQALGQGPQFIFQYYEEEERQRGNFPDRFSGHQFPNYSSELNVNALLLGDSALYLCASSQKTGLVSLWEQFFGPGTRLTVL.

This clone was seen a handful of times. The chain links TRBV28 to TRBJ2-7, with 8 positions matching TRBD1. Germline assignment: CDR1 MDHEN and CDR2 SYDVKM. There are 17 residues in the CDR3. The V gene end was trimmed by 1 base and the J gene end by 3 bases; junction bases not matched to a gene: 11. As DNA, the CDR3 is TGTGCCAGCAGTTTATACGGGGTACAGGGGGAGTACTACGAGCAGTACTTC. Translating gives CASSLYGVQGEYYEQYF.

CDR3 amino acids: CASSLAGKDTEAFF. Written as DNA, the CDR3 is TGCGCCAGCAGCTTGGCAGGGAAGGACACTGAAGCTTTCTTT. This chain uses TRBV5-1 with TRBJ1-1; maybe TRBD1 (5 bases). The V end lost 0 bases, the J end lost 3 bases, and 9 bases lay between the germline ends. This CDR3 has 14 amino acids. CDR1 is SGHRS, CDR2 YFSETQ, per germline.

V and J are TRBV10-2 and TRBJ2-4, with 8 positions matching TRBD1. The germline gives CDR1 WSHSY, CDR2 SAAADI. V lost 3 bases, J lost 3 bases, and 7 bases stayed unmatched. This CDR3 comprises 16 residues. In DNA, the CDR3 is TGCGCCAGCAGTGATCCCCCGGGACAGGTCAAAAACATTCAGTACTTC. As protein: CASSDPPGQVKNIQYF.

This clone was observed a single time. The chain uses TRBV5-1 and TRBJ1-6, with D unresolved. V lost 4 bases and J lost 10, with 15 bases in between. CDR3 length: 14 residues. Germline loops: CDR1 SGHRS, CDR2 YFSETQ. Here the CDR3 reads CASSPDGSRSPLHF. CDR3 nucleotide sequence: TGCGCCAGCAGCCCGGACGGGAGTCGGTCACCCCTCCACTTT.

This rearrangement joins TRBV7-6 to TRBJ2-2; D may be TRBD1 (6 bases). Germline V gene lookup returns CDR1 SGHVS and CDR2 FNYEAQ. Trimming took off 4 bases at V and 4 bases at J, with 16 bases between the two ends. The CDR3 sequence is 16 residues long. The CDR3 sequence is CASSWAGTSGTGELFF. DNA for the CDR3: TGTGCCAGCAGCTGGGCCGGGACATCGGGCACCGGGGAGCTGTTTTTT. The full variable domain, in which reference TRBV7-6 and TRBJ2-2 provide the parts outside the CDR3, is GAGVSQSPRYKVTKRGQDVALRCDPISGHVSLYWYRQALGQGPEFLTYFNYEAQQDKSGLPNDRFSAERPEGSISTLTIQRTEQRDSAMYRCASSWAGTSGTGELFFGEGSRLTVL.

This clone was counted once. The chain joins TRBV5-1 to TRBJ2-5, with TRBD2 as a possible D gene (5 bases). V lost 8 bases and J lost 2, with 7 bases in between. This CDR3 comprises 11 residues. CDR1 is SGHRS, CDR2 YFSETQ, per germline. The CDR3 sequence: CASEGQETQYF. DNA of the CDR3: TGCGCCAGTGAGGGACAAGAGACCCAGTACTTC. Supplemented by reference TRBV5-1 and TRBJ2-5, the full variable domain reads KAGVTQTPRYLIKTRGQQVTLSCSPISGHRSVSWYQQTPGQGLQFLFEYFSETQRNKGNFPGRFSGRQFSNSRSEMNVSTLELGDSALYLCASEGQETQYFGPGTRLLVL.

The chain has TRBV6-5 and TRBJ2-3; TRBD2 is a possible D gene (6 bases). CDR3 length equals 14 residues. V lost 5 bases, J lost 0 bases, and 9 bases lay in between. The germline gives CDR1 MNHEY, CDR2 SVGAGI. This CDR3 reads CASSTSRSTDTQYF. In nucleotides, the CDR3 is TGTGCCAGCAGTACTAGCAGAAGCACAGATACGCAGTATTTT.

The rearrangement links TRBV7-3 to TRBJ2-2, with 7 nucleotides matching TRBD2. Looked up from germline, CDR1 is SGHTA and CDR2 is FQGTGA. The CDR3 extends over 14 amino acids. With 4 bases clipped from V and 1 base from J, the junction kept 0 bases outside the gene matches. The CDR3 region has the DNA TGTGCCAGCAGCTCTAGCGGGAACACCGGGGAGCTGTTTTTT. The encoded protein is CASSSSGNTGELFF.